Listed below are T cell receptor beta chains from one sample, sequenced in a study of neurological immune-mediated disorders. One entry per CDR3 protein, called by TCRdb with MiXCR from the 5' RACE reads. Of about 22,000 distinct CDR3 sequences in the sample, about 10% were seen once. The sequenced sample consisted of PBMCs. These receptor sequences come from a woman aged 60-70 years with HTLV-1-associated myelopathy (HAM/TSP). The CDR3 runs from the conserved cysteine through the conserved F or W. The D gene is left open where the match is weak. Clone size is not always given. Where it is, it says once, few, many or a class for expanded clones.

clone_size: many
v_call: TRBV9
d_call: TRBD1
j_call: TRBJ2-7
cdr3_aa: CASSPWTGPYEQYF
cdr3_nt: TGTGCCAGCAGCCCATGGACAGGGCCCTACGAGCAGTACTTC

clone_size: many
v_call: TRBV30
d_call: TRBD1
j_call: TRBJ1-1
cdr3_aa: CAWSTGDREGNEAFF
cdr3_nt: TGTGCCTGGAGTACTGGGGACAGGGAAGGTAATGAAGCTTTCTTT

clone_size: many
v_call: TRBV7-2
d_call: NA
j_call: TRBJ2-7
cdr3_aa: CASSPAAVPYYEQYF
cdr3_nt: TGTGCCAGCAGCCCAGCCGCGGTCCCCTACTACGAGCAGTACTTC

clone_size: many
v_call: TRBV7-2
d_call: NA
j_call: TRBJ1-3
cdr3_aa: CASSYMQGAGNTIYF
cdr3_nt: TGTGCCAGCAGCTACATGCAGGGAGCTGGAAACACCATATATTTT

clone_size: many
v_call: TRBV20-1
d_call: TRBD2
j_call: TRBJ2-3
cdr3_aa: CSARVPLAGKTPNTQYF
cdr3_nt: TGCAGTGCTAGAGTCCCCCTAGCGGGGAAGACGCCCAATACGCAGTATTTT

clone_size: many
v_call: TRBV7-7
d_call: TRBD2
j_call: TRBJ2-7
cdr3_aa: CASSLNPGTTTSYEQYF
cdr3_nt: TGTGCCAGCAGCTTAAACCCCGGGACTACGACCTCCTACGAGCAGTACTTC

clone_size: many
v_call: TRBV5-6
d_call: NA
j_call: TRBJ2-2
cdr3_aa: CASSSTTAANTGELFF
cdr3_nt: TGTGCCAGCAGCTCTACGACAGCTGCGAACACCGGGGAGCTGTTTTTT

clone_size: many
v_call: TRBV12-3/TRBV12-4
d_call: TRBD1
j_call: TRBJ1-2
cdr3_aa: CASSLVLQGGEYGYTF
cdr3_nt: TGTGCCAGCAGTTTAGTTTTACAGGGGGGAGAGTATGGCTACACCTTC

clone_size: NA
v_call: TRBV20-1
d_call: NA
j_call: TRBJ2-7
cdr3_aa: CSATGSYEQYF
cdr3_nt: TGCAGTGCCACAGGGTCATACGAGCAGTACTTC

clone_size: many
v_call: TRBV20-1
d_call: TRBD2
j_call: TRBJ2-1
cdr3_aa: CSAEGTSGGVFNEQFF
cdr3_nt: TGCAGTGCAGAAGGGACTAGCGGGGGGGTTTTCAATGAGCAGTTCTTC

clone_size: many
v_call: TRBV20-1
d_call: TRBD2
j_call: TRBJ2-3
cdr3_aa: CSARPRGGRRDTQYF
cdr3_nt: TGCAGTGCTCGACCTCGGGGGGGCCGACGAGATACGCAGTATTTT

clone_size: many
v_call: TRBV5-1
d_call: TRBD1
j_call: TRBJ2-7
cdr3_aa: CASSLTGGSSYEQYF
cdr3_nt: TGCGCCAGCAGCTTAACAGGGGGTTCATCCTACGAGCAGTACTTC

clone_size: NA
v_call: TRBV4-1
d_call: NA
j_call: TRBJ1-1
cdr3_aa: CASSQDVGRTEAFF
cdr3_nt: TGCGCCAGCAGCCAAGATGTAGGAAGAACTGAAGCTTTCTTT

clone_size: many
v_call: TRBV11-2
d_call: TRBD2
j_call: TRBJ2-1
cdr3_aa: CASSSPERGGGNEQFF
cdr3_nt: TGTGCCAGCAGCTCGCCTGAGCGGGGGGGCGGGAATGAGCAGTTCTTC

clone_size: many
v_call: TRBV20-1
d_call: NA
j_call: TRBJ1-3
cdr3_aa: CSARVADGGNTIYF
cdr3_nt: TGCAGTGCTAGAGTTGCAGACGGTGGAAACACCATATATTTT

clone_size: many
v_call: TRBV9
d_call: NA
j_call: TRBJ2-3
cdr3_aa: CASSARGTGTTDTQYF
cdr3_nt: TGTGCCAGCAGCGCCAGAGGGACGGGGACCACAGATACGCAGTATTTT

clone_size: NA
v_call: TRBV7-2
d_call: NA
j_call: TRBJ1-4
cdr3_aa: CASSNRPEKLFF
cdr3_nt: TGTGCCAGCAGCAACCGACCTGAAAAACTGTTTTTT

clone_size: many
v_call: TRBV7-8
d_call: NA
j_call: TRBJ2-7
cdr3_aa: CASSLAETNYEQYF
cdr3_nt: TGTGCCAGCAGCTTAGCCGAGACAAATTACGAGCAGTACTTC

clone_size: many
v_call: TRBV20-1
d_call: TRBD1
j_call: TRBJ1-2
cdr3_aa: CSARYQGALGYTF
cdr3_nt: TGCAGTGCGCGGTATCAGGGGGCGTTGGGCTACACCTTC

clone_size: many
v_call: TRBV5-1
d_call: NA
j_call: TRBJ1-1
cdr3_aa: CASSFTGLNTEAFF
cdr3_nt: TGCGCCAGCAGCTTTACAGGGCTGAACACTGAAGCTTTCTTT

clone_size: many
v_call: TRBV5-6
d_call: TRBD1
j_call: TRBJ2-7
cdr3_aa: CASSSPGQGQYEQYF
cdr3_nt: TGTGCCAGCAGCAGTCCGGGACAGGGTCAATACGAGCAGTACTTC

clone_size: many
v_call: TRBV21-1
d_call: NA
j_call: TRBJ2-5
cdr3_aa: CASSTGPGGENGETQYF
cdr3_nt: TGTGCCAGCAGCACAGGGCCCGGAGGAGAGAACGGAGAGACCCAGTACTTC

clone_size: many
v_call: TRBV7-3
d_call: NA
j_call: TRBJ2-2
cdr3_aa: CASSITQGRGKTGELFF
cdr3_nt: TGTGCCAGCAGCATCACTCAGGGAAGGGGTAAAACCGGGGAGCTGTTTTTT

clone_size: many
v_call: TRBV7-8
d_call: TRBD1
j_call: TRBJ2-3
cdr3_aa: CASSRSFRARGRSLPDTQYF
cdr3_nt: TGTGCCAGCAGCAGAAGCTTCAGGGCCAGGGGGCGGTCTCTCCCAGATACGCAGTATTTT

clone_size: many
v_call: TRBV6-1
d_call: NA
j_call: TRBJ2-1
cdr3_aa: CASSPTRGDKGNEQFF
cdr3_nt: TGTGCCAGCAGTCCAACCCGGGGGGACAAGGGAAATGAGCAGTTCTTC

clone_size: many
v_call: TRBV5-1
d_call: NA
j_call: TRBJ2-4
cdr3_aa: CASSLGGQGHTKNIQYF
cdr3_nt: TGCGCCAGCAGCTTGGGGGGGCAGGGGCATACTAAAAACATTCAGTACTTC

clone_size: many
v_call: TRBV12-3/TRBV12-4
d_call: NA
j_call: TRBJ2-1
cdr3_aa: CASSTAPRIEQFF
cdr3_nt: TGTGCCAGCAGTACCGCCCCTCGAATAGAGCAGTTCTTC

clone_size: many
v_call: TRBV3-1
d_call: NA
j_call: TRBJ1-2
cdr3_aa: CASSRGRGYTF
cdr3_nt: TGTGCCAGCAGCCGAGGCCGGGGCTACACCTTC

clone_size: many
v_call: TRBV29-1
d_call: NA
j_call: TRBJ1-1
cdr3_aa: CSVAEGGMNTEAFF
cdr3_nt: TGCAGCGTTGCGGAGGGAGGCATGAACACTGAAGCTTTCTTT

clone_size: many
v_call: TRBV10-3
d_call: NA
j_call: TRBJ1-1
cdr3_aa: CAISPREVNTEAFF
cdr3_nt: TGTGCCATCAGCCCCCGGGAGGTTAACACTGAAGCTTTCTTT

clone_size: NA
v_call: TRBV20-1
d_call: TRBD1
j_call: TRBJ1-1
cdr3_aa: CSARAPRTGENTEAFF
cdr3_nt: TGCAGTGCTAGGGCACCGAGGACAGGGGAGAACACTGAAGCTTTCTTT

clone_size: many
v_call: TRBV18
d_call: TRBD1
j_call: TRBJ1-1
cdr3_aa: CASSPLLAGGYTEAFF
cdr3_nt: TGTGCCAGCTCACCACTACTCGCAGGGGGTTATACTGAAGCTTTCTTT